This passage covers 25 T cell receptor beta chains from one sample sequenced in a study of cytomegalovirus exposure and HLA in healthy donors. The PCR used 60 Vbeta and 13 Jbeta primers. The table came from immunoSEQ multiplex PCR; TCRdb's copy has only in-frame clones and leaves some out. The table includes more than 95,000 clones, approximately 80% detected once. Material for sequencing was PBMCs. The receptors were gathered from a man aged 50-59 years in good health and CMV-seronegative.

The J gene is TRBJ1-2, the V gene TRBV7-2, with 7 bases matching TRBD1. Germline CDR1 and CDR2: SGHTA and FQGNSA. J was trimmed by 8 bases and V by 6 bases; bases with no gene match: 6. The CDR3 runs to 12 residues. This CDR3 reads CASSRQGDGYTF. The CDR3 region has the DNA TGTGCCAGCAGTCGCCAGGGGGACGGCTACACCTTC.

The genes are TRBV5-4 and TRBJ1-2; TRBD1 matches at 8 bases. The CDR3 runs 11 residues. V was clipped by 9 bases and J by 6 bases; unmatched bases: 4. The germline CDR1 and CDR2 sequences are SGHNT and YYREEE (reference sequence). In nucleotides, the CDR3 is TGTGCCAATCCGGACAGGGATGGCTACACCTTC. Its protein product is CANPDRDGYTF. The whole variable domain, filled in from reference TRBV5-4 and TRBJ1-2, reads ETGVTQSPTHLIKTRGQQVTLRCSSQSGHNTVSWYQQALGQGPQFIFQYYREEENGRGNFPPRFSGLQFPNYSSELNVNALELDDSALYLCANPDRDGYTFGSGTRLTVV.

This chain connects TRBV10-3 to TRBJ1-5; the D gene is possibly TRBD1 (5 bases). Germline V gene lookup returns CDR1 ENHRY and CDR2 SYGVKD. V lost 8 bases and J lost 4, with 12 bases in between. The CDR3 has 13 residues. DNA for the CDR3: TGTGCCATCGCCCAGGGAGGTAATCAGCCCCAGCATTTT. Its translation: CAIAQGGNQPQHF.

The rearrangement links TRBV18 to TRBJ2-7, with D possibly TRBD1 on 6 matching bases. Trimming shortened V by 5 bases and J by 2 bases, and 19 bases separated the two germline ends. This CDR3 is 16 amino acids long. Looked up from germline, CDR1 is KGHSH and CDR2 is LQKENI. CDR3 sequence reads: CASSTVGTQMAYEQYF. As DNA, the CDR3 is TGTGCCAGCTCAACGGTCGGGACACAGATGGCCTACGAGCAGTACTTC. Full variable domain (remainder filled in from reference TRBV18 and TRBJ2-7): NAGVMQNPRHLVRRRGQEARLRCSPMKGHSHVYWYRQLPEEGLKFMVYLQKENIIDESGMPKERFSAEFPKEGPSILRIQQVVRGDSAAYFCASSTVGTQMAYEQYFGPGTRLTVT.

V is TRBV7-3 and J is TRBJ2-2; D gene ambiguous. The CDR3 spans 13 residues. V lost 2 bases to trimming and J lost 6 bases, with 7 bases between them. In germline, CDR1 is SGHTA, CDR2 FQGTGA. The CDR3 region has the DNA TGTGCCAGCAGCTTATGGGCGTCCGGGGAGCTGTTTTTT. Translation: CASSLWASGELFF.

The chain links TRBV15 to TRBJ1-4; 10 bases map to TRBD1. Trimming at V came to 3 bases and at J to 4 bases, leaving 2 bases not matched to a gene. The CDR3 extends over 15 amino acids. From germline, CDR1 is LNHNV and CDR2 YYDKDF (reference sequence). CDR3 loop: CATSSRDRGNEKLFF. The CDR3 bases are TGTGCCACCAGCAGCAGGGACAGGGGTAATGAAAAACTGTTTTTT.

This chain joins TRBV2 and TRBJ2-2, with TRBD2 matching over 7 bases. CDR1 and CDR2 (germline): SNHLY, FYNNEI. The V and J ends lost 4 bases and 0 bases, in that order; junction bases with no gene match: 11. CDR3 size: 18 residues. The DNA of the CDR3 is TGTGCCAGCAGTGCTCCTAGCGGCTACTACGCGAACACCGGGGAGCTGTTTTTT. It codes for CASSAPSGYYANTGELFF.

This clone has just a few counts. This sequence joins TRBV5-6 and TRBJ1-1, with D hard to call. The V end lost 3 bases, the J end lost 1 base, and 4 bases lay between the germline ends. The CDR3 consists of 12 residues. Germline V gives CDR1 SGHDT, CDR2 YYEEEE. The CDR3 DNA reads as TGTGCCAGCAGCTCCAAGAACACTGAAGCTTTCTTT. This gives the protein CASSSKNTEAFF.

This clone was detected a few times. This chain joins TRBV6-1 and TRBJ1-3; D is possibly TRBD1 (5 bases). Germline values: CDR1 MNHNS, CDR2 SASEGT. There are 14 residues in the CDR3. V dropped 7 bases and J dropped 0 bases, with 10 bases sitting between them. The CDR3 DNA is TGTGCCAGCACTGTGACAGTCTCTGGAAACACCATATATTTT. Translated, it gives CASTVTVSGNTIYF.

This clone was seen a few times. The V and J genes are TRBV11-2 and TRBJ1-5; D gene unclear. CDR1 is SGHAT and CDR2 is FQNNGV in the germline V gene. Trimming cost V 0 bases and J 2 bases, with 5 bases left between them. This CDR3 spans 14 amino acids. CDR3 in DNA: TGTGCCAGCAGCTTAGACTACGGCAATCAGCCCCAGCATTTT. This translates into CASSLDYGNQPQHF.

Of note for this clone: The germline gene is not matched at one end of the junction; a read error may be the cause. The CDR3: CASSQGFLRVTKAFF. The CDR3 nucleotides read TGTGCCAGCAGTCAGGGATTTTTACGGGTCACTAAAGCTTTCTTT. The genes are TRBV6-5 and TRBJ1-1; a weak D match, TRBD1 (5 bases). The CDR3 runs to 15 residues. Germline assignment: CDR1 MNHEY and CDR2 SVGAGI.

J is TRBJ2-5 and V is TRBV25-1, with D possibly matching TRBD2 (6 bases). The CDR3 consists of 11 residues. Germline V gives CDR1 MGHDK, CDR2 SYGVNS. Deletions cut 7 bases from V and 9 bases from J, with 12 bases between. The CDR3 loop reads CASTSWGAQYF. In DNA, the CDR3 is TGTGCCAGCACCTCATGGGGGGCCCAGTACTTC.

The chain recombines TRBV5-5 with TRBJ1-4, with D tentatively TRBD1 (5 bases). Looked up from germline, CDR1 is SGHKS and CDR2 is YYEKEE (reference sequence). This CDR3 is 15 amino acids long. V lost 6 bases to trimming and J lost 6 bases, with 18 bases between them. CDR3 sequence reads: CASNRLPRGDEKLFF. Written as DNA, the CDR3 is TGTGCCAGCAACCGACTCCCCCGGGGGGATGAAAAACTGTTTTTT.

The CDR3 loop reads CASIDWTGGRDTQYF. CDR3 DNA: TGTGCCAGCATTGATTGGACAGGGGGCAGGGATACGCAGTATTTT. This chain connects TRBV6-1 to TRBJ2-3, with TRBD1 identical over 11 bases. J was trimmed by 6 bases and V by 7 bases; bases with no gene match: 9. This CDR3 region has 15 residues. Germline CDR1 is MNHNS and CDR2 is SASEGT.

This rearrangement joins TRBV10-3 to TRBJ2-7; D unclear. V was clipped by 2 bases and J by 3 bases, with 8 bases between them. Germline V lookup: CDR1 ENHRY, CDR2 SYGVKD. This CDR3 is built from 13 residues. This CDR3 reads CAISERRDYEQYV. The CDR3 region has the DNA TGTGCCATCAGTGAGAGAAGGGACTACGAGCAGTACGTC.

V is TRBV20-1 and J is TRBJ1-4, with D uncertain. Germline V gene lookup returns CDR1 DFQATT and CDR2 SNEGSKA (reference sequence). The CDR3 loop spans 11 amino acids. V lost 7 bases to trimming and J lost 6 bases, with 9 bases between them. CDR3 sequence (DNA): TGCAGTGGGCAGATGCATGAAAAACTGTTTTTT. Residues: CSGQMHEKLFF.

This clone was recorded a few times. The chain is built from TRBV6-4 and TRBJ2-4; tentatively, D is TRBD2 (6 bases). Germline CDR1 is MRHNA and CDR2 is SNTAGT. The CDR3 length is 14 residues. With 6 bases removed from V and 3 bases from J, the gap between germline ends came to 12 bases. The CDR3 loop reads CASSLEGGKNIQYF. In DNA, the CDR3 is TGTGCCAGCAGCCTCGAGGGAGGCAAAAACATTCAGTACTTC.

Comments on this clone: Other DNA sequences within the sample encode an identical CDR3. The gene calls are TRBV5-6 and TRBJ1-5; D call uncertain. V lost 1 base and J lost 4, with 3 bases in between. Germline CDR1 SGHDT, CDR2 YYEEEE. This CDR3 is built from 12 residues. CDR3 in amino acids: CASSLPNQPQHF. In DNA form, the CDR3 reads TGTGCCAGCAGCTTGCCAAATCAGCCCCAGCATTTT.

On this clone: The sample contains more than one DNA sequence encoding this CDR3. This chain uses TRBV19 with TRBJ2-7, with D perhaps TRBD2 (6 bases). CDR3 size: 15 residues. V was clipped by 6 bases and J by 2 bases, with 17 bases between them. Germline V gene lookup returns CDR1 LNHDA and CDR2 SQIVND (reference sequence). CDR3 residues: CASSAYWTGAYEQYF. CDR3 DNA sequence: TGTGCCAGTAGCGCCTATTGGACGGGAGCCTACGAGCAGTACTTC.

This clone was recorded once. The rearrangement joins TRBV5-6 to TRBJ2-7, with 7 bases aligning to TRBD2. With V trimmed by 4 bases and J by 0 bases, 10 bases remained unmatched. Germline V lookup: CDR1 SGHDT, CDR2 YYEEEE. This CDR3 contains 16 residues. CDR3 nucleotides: TGTGCCAGCAGCCTACCCCTAGCGGATTACTCCTACGAGCAGTACGTC. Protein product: CASSLPLADYSYEQYV.

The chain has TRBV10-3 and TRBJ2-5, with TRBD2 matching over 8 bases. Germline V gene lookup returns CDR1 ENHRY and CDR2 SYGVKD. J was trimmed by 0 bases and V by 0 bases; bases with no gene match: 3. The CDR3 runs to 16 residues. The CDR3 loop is CAISESSGGYQETQYF. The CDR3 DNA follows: TGTGCCATCAGTGAGTCAAGCGGGGGCTACCAAGAGACCCAGTACTTC.

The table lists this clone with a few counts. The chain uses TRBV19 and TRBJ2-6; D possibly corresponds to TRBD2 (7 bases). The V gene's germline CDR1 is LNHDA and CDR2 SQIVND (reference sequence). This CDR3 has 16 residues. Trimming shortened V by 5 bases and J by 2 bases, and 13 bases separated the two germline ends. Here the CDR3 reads CASSFGGRAGANVLTF. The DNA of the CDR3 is TGTGCCAGTAGTTTCGGGGGGCGGGCTGGGGCCAACGTCCTGACTTTC.

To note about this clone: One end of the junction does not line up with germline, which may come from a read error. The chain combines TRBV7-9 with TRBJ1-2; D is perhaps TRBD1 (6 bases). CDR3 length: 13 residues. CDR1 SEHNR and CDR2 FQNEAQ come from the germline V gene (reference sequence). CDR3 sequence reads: CSSSSGAAYGYTF. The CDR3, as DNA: TGTTCCAGCAGCTCAGGGGCCGCCTATGGCTACACCTTC.

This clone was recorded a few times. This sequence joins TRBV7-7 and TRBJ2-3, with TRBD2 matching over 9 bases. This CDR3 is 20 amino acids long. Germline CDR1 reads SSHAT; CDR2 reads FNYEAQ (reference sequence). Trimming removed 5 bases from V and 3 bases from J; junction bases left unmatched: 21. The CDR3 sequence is CASSPKWSGGSLDSTDTQYF. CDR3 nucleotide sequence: TGTGCCAGCAGCCCGAAGTGGAGCGGGGGGAGCCTTGACTCTACAGATACGCAGTATTTT.

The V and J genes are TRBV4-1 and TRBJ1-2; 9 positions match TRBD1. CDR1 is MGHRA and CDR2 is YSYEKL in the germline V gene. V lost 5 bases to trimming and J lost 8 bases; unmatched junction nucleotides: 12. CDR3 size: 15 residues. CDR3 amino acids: CASSSLRDRVKGYTF. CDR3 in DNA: TGCGCCAGCAGCTCCCTACGGGACAGGGTTAAAGGCTACACCTTC.